A single sample is the source of the 20 T cell receptor beta chains below, sequenced in a study of vaccination effects on CD4 cells after COVID-19 (dated by TCRdb to between 2021 and 2023). These receptors are not linked to any known antigen. Library generation was performed with the immunoSEQ multiplex PCR assay. TCRdb took this table from immuneACCESS and kept in-frame rearrangements with V and J called. Such tables lack part of the clones; where checked against another copy, unresolved V genes explain under half of the gap, and the rest is unexplained. The table for this sample lists about 24,000 clones; around 77% of them were counted only once. The ten largest clones take up roughly a quarter of the sample. The ViraFEST assay stimulated PBMC with viral peptide pools and then used TCR sequencing to identify antigen-specific CD4+ T cell clonotypes by expansion. After around ten days of culture, CD4+ T cells were isolated with the EasySep CD4+ T cell isolation kit. Each participant received two doses of an mRNA SARS-CoV-2 vaccine, either BNT162b2 or mRNA-1273.

The source was CD4+ T cells from PBMCs cultured with HCoV-NL63 spike peptides, collected after COVID-19 vaccination. Interpreted using the paper, the cell subset or site label stands for: HCoV-NL63 spike overlapping peptide pool stimulation. These receptors were taken from a human donor who received a COVID-19 vaccine.

The CDR3 nucleotides are TGCGCCAGCAGCCAAGAAGGGACAGTCGATCAGCCCCAGCATTTT. The encoded protein is CASSQEGTVDQPQHF. This rearrangement joins TRBV4-1 to TRBJ1-5; TRBD1 agrees at 7 bases. Germline V gives CDR1 MGHRA, CDR2 YSYEKL. CDR3 size: 15 residues. The V gene end was trimmed by 0 bases and the J gene end by 5 bases; junction bases not matched to a gene: 4.

This clone was observed once. The CDR3 DNA reads as TGTGCCAGTATCTGGAGGAACACTGAAGCTTTCTTT. Amino acid sequence: CASIWRNTEAFF. This sequence joins TRBV19 and TRBJ1-1; D remains unclear. The length of the CDR3 is 12 residues. Looked up from germline, CDR1 is LNHDA and CDR2 is SQIVND (reference sequence). V was cut by 7 bases and J by 1 base, with 7 bases left in between.

This sequence joins TRBV18 and TRBJ1-2; D remains ambiguous. The ends were cut back, 4 bases at V and 5 bases at J, with 11 bases in the middle. The CDR3 runs to 13 residues. The germline CDR1 and CDR2 sequences are KGHSH and LQKENI. The CDR3 loop is CASSRTGSYGYTF. The CDR3 DNA is TGTGCCAGCTCACGGACCGGCAGTTATGGCTACACCTTC. The full variable domain, with the rest looked up from reference TRBV18 and TRBJ1-2, is NAGVMQNPRHLVRRRGQEARLRCSPMKGHSHVYWYRQLPEEGLKFMVYLQKENIIDESGMPKERFSAEFPKEGPSILRIQQVVRGDSAAYFCASSRTGSYGYTFGSGTRLTVV.

CDR3 sequence: CATSRVVRAEAFF. The CDR3 nucleotides are TGTGCCACCAGCAGAGTGGTCCGGGCAGAAGCTTTCTTT. This chain joins TRBV15 and TRBJ1-1; D unclear. Deletions cut 1 base from V and 8 bases from J, with 11 bases between. The germline gives CDR1 LNHNV, CDR2 YYDKDF (reference sequence). The CDR3 loop spans 13 amino acids.

This chain links TRBV7-2 with TRBJ1-2, with D uncertain. The CDR3 is made up of 14 amino acids. Germline V lookup: CDR1 SGHTA, CDR2 FQGNSA. The germline V and J ends were trimmed by 7 bases and 0 bases, with 12 bases remaining between them. CDR3 residues: CASKRGRTNYGYTF. For the CDR3, the DNA is TGTGCCAGCAAAAGAGGGCGTACTAACTATGGCTACACCTTC. Together with reference TRBV7-2 and TRBJ1-2, the CDR3 gives the full variable domain: GAGVSQSPSNKVTEKGKDVELRCDPISGHTALYWYRQSLGQGLEFLIYFQGNSAPDKSGLPSDRFSAERTGGSVSTLTIQRTQQEDSAVYLCASKRGRTNYGYTFGSGTRLTVV.

The chain combines TRBV5-1 with TRBJ2-5; the D is unclear. CDR1 and CDR2 (germline): SGHRS, YFSETQ. The CDR3 sequence is 15 residues long. Between the trimmed V and J ends, which lost 0 bases and 2 bases, there was a span of 11 bases. As DNA, the CDR3 is TGCGCCAGCAGCTTGGCGGCGACAAATCAAGAGACCCAGTACTTC. This translates into CASSLAATNQETQYF.

The chain couples TRBV30 to TRBJ1-1, with D hard to call. Looked up from germline, CDR1 is GTSNPN and CDR2 is SVGIG (reference sequence). The CDR3 is 13 residues long. V lost 0 bases to trimming and J lost 10 bases, with 15 bases between them. The CDR3 bases are TGTGCCTGGAGTGTACTCCGGGGTAGAGGAGCTTTCTTT. This gives the protein CAWSVLRGRGAFF.

The chain couples TRBV18 to TRBJ2-1, with 8 bases aligning to TRBD1. Germline trimming cut 0 bases from V and 4 bases from J; bases unmatched to any gene: 11. Germline CDR1 is KGHSH and CDR2 is LQKENI. The CDR3 is 18 residues long. DNA for the CDR3: TGTGCCAGCTCACCACCGGGTCTGGCCAGGGGGCCGTACAATGAGCAGTTCTTC. It is translated as CASSPPGLARGPYNEQFF.

The chain couples TRBV15 to TRBJ1-4; 9 bases match TRBD1. With 1 base clipped from V and 7 bases from J, the junction kept 4 bases outside the gene matches. Germline V gives CDR1 LNHNV, CDR2 YYDKDF (reference sequence). The CDR3 runs 15 residues. CDR3 protein: CATSRVQDRGEKLFF. CDR3 sequence (DNA): TGTGCCACCAGCAGAGTGCAGGACAGGGGTGAAAAACTGTTTTTT. Full variable domain (remainder filled in from reference TRBV15 and TRBJ1-4): DAMVIQNPRYQVTQFGKPVTLSCSQTLNHNVMYWYQQKSSQAPKLLFHYYDKDFNNEADTPDNFQSRRPNTSFCFLDIRSPGLGDTAMYLCATSRVQDRGEKLFFGSGTQLSVL.

The rearrangement joins TRBV4-2 to TRBJ1-3, with a weak D call TRBD1 (5 bases). The CDR3 consists of 17 residues. The V gene lost 1 base and the J gene lost 4 bases, with 17 bases spanning the gap. The germline V gene encodes CDR1 LGHNA and CDR2 YNFKEQ. The CDR3 nucleotides are TGTGCCAGCAGCCAAGCCCCGACCGGGGGGGGAGGAAACACCATATATTTT. It yields the protein CASSQAPTGGGGNTIYF.

Only one count was recorded for this clone. This chain connects TRBV6-6 to TRBJ2-3; D gene ambiguous. The CDR3 has 12 amino acids. Trimming removed 7 bases at V and 2 bases at J, with 7 bases between. The germline gives CDR1 MNHNY, CDR2 SVGAGI (reference sequence). The CDR3 reads CASTLPTDTQYF. As DNA, the CDR3 is TGTGCCAGCACCCTACCCACAGATACGCAGTATTTT.

V is TRBV19 and J is TRBJ1-4, with 9 positions matching TRBD1. The CDR3 covers 14 residues. Germline V CDR1 and CDR2: LNHDA, SQIVND (reference sequence). J gave up 7 bases and V 8 bases, and 8 bases lay outside the gene matches. This CDR3 is CASQGGTGTEKLFF. Here the CDR3 DNA reads TGTGCCAGTCAAGGGGGGACAGGGACTGAAAAACTGTTTTTT.

The chain joins TRBV7-9 to TRBJ2-7; 9 bases align to TRBD1. Germline-derived CDR1 and CDR2 are SEHNR and FQNEAQ (reference sequence). The CDR3 sequence is 13 residues long. V was clipped by 3 bases and J by 5 bases; unmatched bases: 2. This CDR3 is CASSLGQGHEQYF. The CDR3 DNA sequence: TGTGCCAGCAGCTTGGGACAGGGCCACGAGCAGTACTTC. Drawing the rest from reference TRBV7-9 and TRBJ2-7, the complete variable domain is DTGVSQNPRHKITKRGQNVTFRCDPISEHNRLYWYRQTLGQGPEFLTYFQNEAQLEKSRLLSDRFSAERPKGSFSTLEIQRTEQGDSAMYLCASSLGQGHEQYFGPGTRLTVT.

V gene TRBV18 combines with J gene TRBJ1-2; D is ambiguous. The V end lost 2 bases, the J end lost 4 bases, and 23 bases lay between the germline ends. CDR3 length: 18 amino acids. The germline V gene encodes CDR1 KGHSH and CDR2 LQKENI. CDR3 residues: CASSPRAISSGRVYGYTF. The DNA for the CDR3 is TGTGCCAGCTCACCAAGGGCAATATCAAGCGGTCGTGTCTATGGCTACACCTTC. Based on the CDR3 plus reference TRBV18 and TRBJ1-2, the full variable domain is NAGVMQNPRHLVRRRGQEARLRCSPMKGHSHVYWYRQLPEEGLKFMVYLQKENIIDESGMPKERFSAEFPKEGPSILRIQQVVRGDSAAYFCASSPRAISSGRVYGYTFGSGTRLTVV.

The chain recombines TRBV27 with TRBJ2-7; perhaps TRBD2 as D (5 bases). CDR3 length equals 13 residues. Germline CDR1 is MNHEY and CDR2 is SMNVEV (reference sequence). V gave up 8 bases and J gave up 5 bases, with 16 bases separating them. CDR3 amino acids: CASRKRGRHEQYF. CDR3 nucleotide sequence: TGTGCCAGCCGGAAGCGAGGGAGACACGAGCAGTACTTC.

The chain recombines TRBV9 with TRBJ2-1; D could derive from TRBD1 or TRBD2 (6 bases each). Trimming cost V 0 bases and J 3 bases, with 16 bases left between them. CDR1 and CDR2 (germline): SGDLS, YYNGEE. CDR3 size: 17 residues. The CDR3 loop reads CASSVASAGHGYNEQFF. In nucleotides, the CDR3 is TGTGCCAGCAGCGTAGCTTCGGCGGGACATGGCTACAATGAGCAGTTCTTC.

The rearrangement joins TRBV3-1 (or the pseudogene TRBV3-2) to TRBJ2-1; TRBD1 is a possible D gene (5 bases). CDR3 length: 13 residues. V lost 4 bases, J lost 7 bases, and 11 bases lay in between. Germline V gene sequence: CDR1 LGHDT, CDR2 YNNKEL (reference sequence). In DNA form, the CDR3 reads TGTGCCAGCAGCCTATCAAGGGGAAATGAGCAGTTCTTC. Translating gives CASSLSRGNEQFF.

The V call is TRBV5-6, the J call TRBJ1-1; the D is unclear. The CDR3 length is 16 residues. Per the germline V gene, CDR1 is SGHDT and CDR2 is YYEEEE. V lost 1 base to trimming and J lost 1 base, with 14 bases between them. The CDR3 nucleotides are TGTGCCAGCAGCTTGTCTATCATAGTGGGGAACACTGAAGCTTTCTTT. Its translation: CASSLSIIVGNTEAFF.

This chain uses TRBV6-6 with TRBJ2-6; possible D gene TRBD1, 5 bases. The CDR3 sequence is 17 residues long. Trimming removed 5 bases at V and 0 bases at J, with 14 bases between. The germline CDR1 and CDR2 sequences are MNHNY and SVGAGI (reference sequence). The CDR3 DNA follows: TGTGCCAGCAGTCGACGTCAGGGTAACTCTGGGGCCAACGTCCTGACTTTC. Its translation: CASSRRQGNSGANVLTF.

CDR3 region: CASSQADYSNQPQHF. CDR3 nucleotide sequence: TGCGCCAGCAGCCAAGCAGATTATAGCAATCAGCCCCAGCATTTT. The rearrangement joins TRBV4-1 to TRBJ1-5; D gene unclear. Germline CDR1 reads MGHRA; CDR2 reads YSYEKL. Trimming pared 1 base from V and 0 bases from J, leaving 7 bases between. The CDR3 totals 15 residues.